This T cell receptor (beta chain) derives from a study of cytotoxic CD8 clonotypes in ibrutinib-treated CLL. Study information: The study included approximately 12 relapsed/refractory and more than 14 treatment-naive patients; about 17 had IGHV unmutated disease.

The protocol was immunoSEQ multiplex PCR, while the TCRdb copy is restricted to in-frame clones and leaves out a portion. Among roughly 250,000 clones listed, around three quarters were seen once. The material was PBMCs, obtained after 24 months of ibrutinib treatment. The sequence was obtained from a human donor with chronic lymphocytic leukemia.

The CDR3 nucleotides read TGTGCCAGCAAAAGACAGGGGGCTGGAAACACCATATATTTT. This sequence encodes CASKRQGAGNTIYF. J is TRBJ1-3 and V is TRBV7-2, with 9 bases identical to TRBD1. This CDR3 contains 14 residues. Germline CDR1 reads SGHTA; CDR2 reads FQGNSA. V lost 7 bases to trimming and J lost 2 bases; unmatched junction nucleotides: 3.